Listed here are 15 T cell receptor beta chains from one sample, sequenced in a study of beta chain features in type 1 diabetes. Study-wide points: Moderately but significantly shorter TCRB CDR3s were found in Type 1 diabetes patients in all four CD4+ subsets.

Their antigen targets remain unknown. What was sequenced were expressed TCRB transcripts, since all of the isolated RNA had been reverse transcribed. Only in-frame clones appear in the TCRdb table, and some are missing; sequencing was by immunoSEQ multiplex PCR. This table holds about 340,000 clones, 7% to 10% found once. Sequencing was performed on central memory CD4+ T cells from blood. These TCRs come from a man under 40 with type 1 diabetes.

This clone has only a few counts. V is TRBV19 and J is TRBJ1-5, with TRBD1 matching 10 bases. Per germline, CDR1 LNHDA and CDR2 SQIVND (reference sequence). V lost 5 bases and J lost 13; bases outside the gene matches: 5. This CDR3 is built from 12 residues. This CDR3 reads CASSGQGGRQHF. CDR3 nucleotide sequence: TGTGCCAGTAGTGGACAGGGGGGAAGACAGCATTTT.

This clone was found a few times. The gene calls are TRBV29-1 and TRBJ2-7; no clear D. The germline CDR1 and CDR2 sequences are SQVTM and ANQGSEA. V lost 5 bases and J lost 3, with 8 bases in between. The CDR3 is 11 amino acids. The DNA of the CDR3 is TGCAGCGTTAGCCTCAGCTACGAGCAGTACTTC. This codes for CSVSLSYEQYF.

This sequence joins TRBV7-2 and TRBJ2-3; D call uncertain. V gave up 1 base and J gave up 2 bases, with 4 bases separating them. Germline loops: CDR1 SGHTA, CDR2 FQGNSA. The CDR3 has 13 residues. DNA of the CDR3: TGTGCCAGCAGCTTAGGGGTCACAGATACGCAGTATTTT. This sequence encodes CASSLGVTDTQYF.

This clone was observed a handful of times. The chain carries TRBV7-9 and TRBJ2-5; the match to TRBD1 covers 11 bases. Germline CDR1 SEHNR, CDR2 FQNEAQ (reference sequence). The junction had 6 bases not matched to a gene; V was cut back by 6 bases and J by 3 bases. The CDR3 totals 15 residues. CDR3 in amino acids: CASRAGQGAEETQYF. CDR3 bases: TGTGCCAGCAGGGCAGGACAGGGGGCAGAAGAGACCCAGTACTTC.

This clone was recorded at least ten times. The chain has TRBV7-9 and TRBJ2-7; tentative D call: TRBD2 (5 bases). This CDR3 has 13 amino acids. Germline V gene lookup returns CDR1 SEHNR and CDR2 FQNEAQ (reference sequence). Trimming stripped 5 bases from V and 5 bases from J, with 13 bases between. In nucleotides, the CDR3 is TGTGCCAGCAGCCTCCCGGGGAGAAACGAGCAGTACTTC. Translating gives CASSLPGRNEQYF.

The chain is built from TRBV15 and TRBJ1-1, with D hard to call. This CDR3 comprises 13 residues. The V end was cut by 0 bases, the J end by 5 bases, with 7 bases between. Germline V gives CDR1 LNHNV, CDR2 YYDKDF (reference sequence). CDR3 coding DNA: TGTGCCACCAGCAGAGATCGAGGGACTGAAGCTTTCTTT. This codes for CATSRDRGTEAFF.

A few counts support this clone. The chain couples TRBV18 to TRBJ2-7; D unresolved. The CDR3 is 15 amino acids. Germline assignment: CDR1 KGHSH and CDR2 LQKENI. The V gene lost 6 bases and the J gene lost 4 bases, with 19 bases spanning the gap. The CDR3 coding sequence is TGTGCCAGCTCGGGTTCGACCCAGATGGGGTACGAGCAGTACTTC. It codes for CASSGSTQMGYEQYF.

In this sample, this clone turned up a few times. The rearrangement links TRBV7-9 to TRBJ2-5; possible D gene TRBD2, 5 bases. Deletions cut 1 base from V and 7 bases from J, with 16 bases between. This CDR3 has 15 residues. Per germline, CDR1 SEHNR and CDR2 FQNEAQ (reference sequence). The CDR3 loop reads CASSLGDGGLRTQYF. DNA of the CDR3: TGTGCCAGCAGCTTAGGTGACGGCGGGTTACGGACCCAGTACTTC.

This chain's CDR3 is CAWSRGRRNYGYTF. The DNA for the CDR3 is TGTGCCTGGAGTCGGGGCAGGAGGAACTATGGCTACACCTTC. The J gene is TRBJ1-2, the V gene TRBV30; TRBD1 is a possible D gene (5 bases). CDR1 is GTSNPN and CDR2 is SVGIG in the germline V gene (reference sequence). CDR3 length: 14 amino acids. Deletions cut 2 bases from V and 2 bases from J, with 12 bases between.

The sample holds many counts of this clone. CDR3 sequence: CASSEGRDGGYTF. The DNA of the CDR3 is TGTGCCAGCAGCGAGGGGAGGGATGGAGGCTACACCTTC. The J gene is TRBJ1-2, the V gene TRBV2; D is possibly TRBD1 (5 bases). This CDR3 is 13 amino acids long. Germline V gene lookup returns CDR1 SNHLY and CDR2 FYNNEI. Trimming removed 6 bases from V and 8 bases from J, with 16 bases in between.

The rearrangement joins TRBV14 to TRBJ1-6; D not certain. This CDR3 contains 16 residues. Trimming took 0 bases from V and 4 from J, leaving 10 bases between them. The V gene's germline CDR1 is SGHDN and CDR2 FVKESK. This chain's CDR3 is CASSQDRGSYNSPLHF. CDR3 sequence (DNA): TGTGCCAGCAGCCAAGATCGAGGGTCGTATAATTCACCCCTCCACTTT.

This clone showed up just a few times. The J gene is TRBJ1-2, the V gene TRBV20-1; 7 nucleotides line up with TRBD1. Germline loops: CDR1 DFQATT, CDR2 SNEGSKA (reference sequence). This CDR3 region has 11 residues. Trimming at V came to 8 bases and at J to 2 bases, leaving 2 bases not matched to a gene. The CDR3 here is CSTQGNYGYTF. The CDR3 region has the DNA TGCAGTACACAGGGGAACTATGGCTACACCTTC.

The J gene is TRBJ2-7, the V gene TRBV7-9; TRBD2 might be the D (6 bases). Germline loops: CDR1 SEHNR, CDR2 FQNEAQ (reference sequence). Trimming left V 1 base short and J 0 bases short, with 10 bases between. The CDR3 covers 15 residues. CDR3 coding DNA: TGTGCCAGCAGCTTAGGGCAGGGACTCTCCTACGAGCAGTACTTC. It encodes CASSLGQGLSYEQYF.

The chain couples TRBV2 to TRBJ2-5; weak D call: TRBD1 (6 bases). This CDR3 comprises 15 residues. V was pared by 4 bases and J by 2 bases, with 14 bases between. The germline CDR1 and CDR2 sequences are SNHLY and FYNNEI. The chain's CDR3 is CASSGLGGRQETQYF. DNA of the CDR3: TGTGCCAGCAGTGGGTTAGGGGGTCGTCAAGAGACCCAGTACTTC.

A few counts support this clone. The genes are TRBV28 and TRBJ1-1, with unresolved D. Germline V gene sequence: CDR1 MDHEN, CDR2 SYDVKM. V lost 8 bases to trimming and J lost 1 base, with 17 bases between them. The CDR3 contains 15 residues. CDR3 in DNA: TGTGCCAGCGTCTCGTTGGTGACTGAGAACACTGAAGCTTTCTTT. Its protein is CASVSLVTENTEAFF.